This T cell receptor (beta chain) was recovered during a study of T cells in Graves' hyperthyroidism and ophthalmopathy. This clonotype has only a few counts. Authors of the study amplified TCR beta CDR3 regions from RNA transcripts. An initial round of RT-PCR targeting the TCR CDR3 relied on the HTBI primer set. Each CDR3 protein is one row after TCRdb ran MiXCR on the multiplex PCR reads. The sample has about 350,000 distinct CDR3 sequences; approximately 15% are singletons. CDR1 is SGHKS, CDR2 YYEKEE, per germline (reference sequence). The CDR3 totals 15 residues. With V trimmed by 4 bases and J by 6 bases, 10 bases remained unmatched.

The rearrangement joins TRBV5-5 to TRBJ2-1, with 7 bases lining up with TRBD1. Sequencing was performed on blood. This receptor was identified in a woman in her 30s with Graves' hyperthyroidism. The CDR3: CASSRPTGVGNEQFF. CDR3 DNA: TGTGCCAGCAGCAGACCTACAGGGGTCGGCAATGAGCAGTTCTTC.